This is a list of T cell receptor beta chains from one sample in a study of neurological immune-mediated disorders. TCRdb called the 5' RACE reads again in MiXCR, with one record for every CDR3 protein. The sample lists 50,000 to 60,000 distinct CDR3 sequences; over 3.5% were seen once. The sequenced sample consisted of CD4+ T cells from blood. The receptors come from a woman between 40 and 50 years old with multiple sclerosis. Both conserved end residues are part of each CDR3. A D gene is named only where the DNA matches it firmly. Clone size is not always given. Where it is, it says once, few, many or a class for expanded clones.

TRBJ2-7	many	NA	TRBV4-2	TGTGCCAGCAGCCAAGAAGAGCTTTTCGGCGAGCAGTACTTC	CASSQEELFGEQYF
TRBJ2-3	many	NA	TRBV27	TGTGCCAGCAGTTTAGAAAGCTTCACAGATACGCAGTATTTT	CASSLESFTDTQYF
TRBJ2-2	many	NA	TRBV12-3/TRBV12-4	TGTGCCAGCAGCCGGCCGGCCAACACCGGGGAGCTGTTTTTT	CASSRPANTGELFF
TRBJ1-2	many	NA	TRBV3-1	TGTGCCAGCAGCCAAGATCGGGCAGGGTGGGGTGGCTACACCTTC	CASSQDRAGWGGYTF
TRBJ2-3	many	NA	TRBV6-6	TGTGCCAGCAGTTACCTCACCCAGACAGGGAGGACAGATACGCAGTATTTT	CASSYLTQTGRTDTQYF
TRBJ1-1	few	NA	TRBV12-3/TRBV12-4	TGTGCCAGCAGTCCGCGGACTGGACAGTTGACTTTCTTT	CASSPRTGQLTFF
TRBJ2-5	many	NA	TRBV7-8	TGTGCCAGCAGCTTAGTCCCAGAGACCCAGTACTTC	CASSLVPETQYF
TRBJ1-1	many	NA	TRBV2	TGTGCCACCGAACAGGATAGGAACACTGAAGCTTTCTTT	CATEQDRNTEAFF
TRBJ1-5	many	NA	TRBV7-8	TGTGCCAGCAGCCCCCGACCCTCCAATCAGCCCCAGCATTTT	CASSPRPSNQPQHF
TRBJ2-3	many	TRBD1	TRBV28	TGTGCCAGCAGTACTAGGACAGGCGGAGATACGCAGTATTTT	CASSTRTGGDTQYF
TRBJ2-1	many	NA	TRBV5-4	TGTGCCAGCAGCTTGGGGCGGGGAAACTCCTACAATGAGCAGTTCTTC	CASSLGRGNSYNEQFF
TRBJ1-4	many	NA	TRBV9	TGTGCCAGCAGCCCCCATGGATCGAATGAAAAACTGTTTTTT	CASSPHGSNEKLFF
TRBJ1-1	many	NA	TRBV3-1	TGTGCCAGCAGCCAAGTCGTGGGCACTGAAGCTTTCTTT	CASSQVVGTEAFF
TRBJ2-1	many	NA	TRBV6-1	TGTGCCAGCAGTGCGACTGACTACAATGAGCAGTTCTTC	CASSATDYNEQFF
TRBJ1-2	many	NA	TRBV6-5	TGTGCCAGCAGCTCCAGGGGCGCACGGGGCTACACCTTC	CASSSRGARGYTF
TRBJ1-1	many	NA	TRBV6-1	TGTGCCAGCAGTGGGGAGAGGTCCCTAGGAGCCCAAGCTTTCTTT	CASSGERSLGAQAFF
TRBJ1-5	many	NA	TRBV20-1	TGCAGTGCGCTCGGGAGCAATCAGCCCCAGCATTTT	CSALGSNQPQHF
TRBJ2-7	many	NA	TRBV5-1	TGCGCCAGCAGCTTGGTGGGGAGCGAGCAGTACTTC	CASSLVGSEQYF
TRBJ2-2	many	NA	TRBV5-1	TGCGCCAGCAGCTTGGATCGCTCCGACACCGGGGAGCTGTTTTTT	CASSLDRSDTGELFF
TRBJ2-2	NA	TRBD2	TRBV6-5	TGTGCCAGCAGTTACTCAGTGGCTAGCGGGGGACTAGCGTCTTCCGGGGAGCTGTTTTTT	CASSYSVASGGLASSGELFF
TRBJ1-4	many	NA	TRBV15	TGTGCCACCAGCAGAGACGCCCTACCAGGGGAAAAACTGTTTTTT	CATSRDALPGEKLFF
TRBJ1-5	many	NA	TRBV3-1	TGTGCCAGCAGCCAAGGAGGGGCAAGAAGCAATCAGCCCCAGCATTTT	CASSQGGARSNQPQHF
TRBJ2-7	many	NA	TRBV7-8	TGTGCCAGCAGCTTGGCCCAGACCCACGAGCAGTACTTC	CASSLAQTHEQYF
TRBJ1-2	many	NA	TRBV10-3	TGTGCCATCAGAGCCGAAGGGCGCCGGTACTATGGCTACACCTTC	CAIRAEGRRYYGYTF
TRBJ2-5	many	TRBD1	TRBV15	TGTGCCACCAGCACGAATCGGGGACAGGGGGCTCCGGAGACCCAGTACTTC	CATSTNRGQGAPETQYF
TRBJ1-5	many	NA	TRBV3-1	TGTGCCAGCAGCCAGGGTCTCGGGCAGCCCCAGCATTTT	CASSQGLGQPQHF
TRBJ2-1	once	TRBD2	TRBV9	TGTTCCAGCAGTGTAGCAGCGGGGCTTGGCAATGAGCAGTTCTTC	CSSSVAAGLGNEQFF
TRBJ1-1	many	TRBD1	TRBV29-1	TGCTCCGGGACAGGGGTGACGAACACTGAAGCTTTCTTT	CSGTGVTNTEAFF
TRBJ2-3	NA	TRBD1	TRBV5-1	TGCGCCAGCAGCTCCCAGGGGGCAGATACGCAGTATTTT	CASSSQGADTQYF
TRBJ1-1	many	TRBD1	TRBV5-1	TGCGCCAGCAGCAAAGACAGGGCGAACACTGAAGCTTTCTTT	CASSKDRANTEAFF
TRBJ2-7	many	NA	TRBV12-3/TRBV12-4	TGTGCCAGCAGTCCCCAGTGGGGAGGCTACGAGCAGTACTTC	CASSPQWGGYEQYF
TRBJ1-3	many	NA	TRBV7-2	TGTGCCAGCAGCTCCCAGAGGTTACTTTCTGGAAACACCATATATTTT	CASSSQRLLSGNTIYF
TRBJ1-1	many	NA	TRBV7-2	TGTGCCAGCAGCTTAGGGGTAGGTTTCATGAACACTGAAGCTTTCTTT	CASSLGVGFMNTEAFF
TRBJ1-6	many	TRBD1	TRBV3-1	TGTGCCAGCAGCCAAGACAGGGGGGGATCACCCCTCCACTTT	CASSQDRGGSPLHF
TRBJ2-1	NA	TRBD2	TRBV9	TGTGCCAGCAGCGTAGGGGGAAGCGGGGGCCAAAAGACCCACCCGAAGCAGTTCTTC	CASSVGGSGGQKTHPKQFF
TRBJ2-3	many	NA	TRBV7-8	TGTGCCAGCAGCTTAGTCCTGGTTCAAGGGGCAGATACGCAGTATTTT	CASSLVLVQGADTQYF
TRBJ2-5	many	NA	TRBV6-1	TGTGCCAGCAGTGGGCGGACAGCTATACCCCAAGAGACCCAGTACTTC	CASSGRTAIPQETQYF
TRBJ2-6	many	NA	TRBV5-1	TGCGCCAGCAGCTTGGGGACTGGGGCCAACGTCCTGACTTTC	CASSLGTGANVLTF
TRBJ2-3	many	TRBD1	TRBV29-1	TGCAGCGCTGCAGGGGGCAACTCAGATACGCAGTATTTT	CSAAGGNSDTQYF
TRBJ2-2	few	NA	TRBV11-2	TGTGCCAGCAGCTTAAGGCGGGAAGGCACCGGGGAGCTGTTTTTT	CASSLRREGTGELFF
TRBJ2-7	NA	NA	TRBV7-9	TGTGCCAGCAGCTTCCCCGGGCGCTCCGAGCAGTACTTC	CASSFPGRSEQYF
TRBJ1-1	many	NA	TRBV18	TGTGCCAGCTCACCACCGGGAGGGTCTTTAGCTTTCTTT	CASSPPGGSLAFF
TRBJ2-7	many	NA	TRBV7-6	TGTGCCAGCAGCTCGAGGACGGGGCCCTACGAGCAGTACTTC	CASSSRTGPYEQYF
TRBJ1-1	many	NA	TRBV20-1	TGCAGTGCTAGATCAGAACCGGACACTGAAGCTTTCTTT	CSARSEPDTEAFF
TRBJ2-5	many	NA	TRBV5-1	TGCGCCAGCAGCTTGGGAGGGGAAGAGACCCAGTACTTC	CASSLGGEETQYF